The rows below give T cell receptor beta chains drawn from one sample of a study of long-term antiretroviral therapy in people with HIV. Some clones are missing from TCRdb's copy, which holds only in-frame ones; the method was immunoSEQ multiplex PCR. This table has tens of thousands of clones, 85% appearing once. The sequencing here drew on unsorted PBMCs, taken approximately 3.3 years after starting antiretroviral therapy. These receptors came from a man aged 18-30 years with HIV. The CDR3 runs from the conserved cysteine through the conserved F or W. D genes are given only for firm matches. Some rows have no size entry. The others give once, few or many, or a class for an expanded clone.

len: 14; abundance: once; v_gene: TRBV28; d_gene: -; j_gene: TRBJ2-1; CDR3aa: CAGRAAGLSQRQFF; CDR3nt: TGTGCCGGTCGGGCAGCCGGGTTGTCTCAACGGCAGTTCTTC
len: 13; abundance: -; v_gene: TRBV9; d_gene: -; j_gene: TRBJ2-7; CDR3aa: CASSAGPGEEQYF; CDR3nt: TGTGCCAGCAGCGCGGGACCGGGTGAGGAGCAGTACTTC
len: 12; abundance: -; v_gene: TRBV10-3; d_gene: -; j_gene: TRBJ2-7; CDR3aa: CAISESLSEQYF; CDR3nt: TGTGCCATCAGTGAGTCGTTGAGCGAGCAGTACTTC
len: 15; abundance: once; v_gene: TRBV10-3; d_gene: -; j_gene: TRBJ2-1; CDR3aa: CAISEEASGLNEQFF; CDR3nt: TGTGCCATCAGTGAGGAAGCCAGCGGGCTCAATGAGCAGTTCTTC
len: 15; abundance: -; v_gene: TRBV5-1; d_gene: TRBD1; j_gene: TRBJ2-2; CDR3aa: CASSSGDREHRELFF; CDR3nt: TGCGCCAGCAGCTCTGGGGACAGGGAGCACCGGGAGCTGTTTTTT
len: 16; abundance: -; v_gene: TRBV18; d_gene: -; j_gene: TRBJ1-1; CDR3aa: CASSPGQHSVGTEAFF; CDR3nt: TGTGCCAGCTCACCAGGACAGCACTCAGTGGGCACTGAAGCTTTCTTT
len: 13; abundance: few; v_gene: TRBV27; d_gene: -; j_gene: TRBJ1-5; CDR3aa: CASSLAMARPQHF; CDR3nt: TGTGCCAGCAGTTTGGCGATGGCCCGGCCCCAGCATTTT
len: 17; abundance: -; v_gene: TRBV7-8; d_gene: TRBD1; j_gene: TRBJ2-1; CDR3aa: CASSLHPGQGLGNEQFF; CDR3nt: TGTGCCAGCAGCTTACACCCGGGACAGGGTTTGGGCAATGAGCAGTTCTTC
len: 18; abundance: -; v_gene: TRBV4-2; d_gene: TRBD1; j_gene: TRBJ1-2; CDR3aa: CASSRRGTGEVSNYGYTF; CDR3nt: TGTGCCAGCAGCCGTCGTGGGACAGGGGAGGTGTCTAACTATGGCTACACCTTC
len: 17; abundance: -; v_gene: TRBV7-9; d_gene: -; j_gene: TRBJ1-1; CDR3aa: CASSLAVGGPANTEAFF; CDR3nt: TGTGCCAGCAGCTTAGCGGTTGGTGGACCTGCGAACACTGAAGCTTTCTTT
len: 14; abundance: -; v_gene: TRBV7-9; d_gene: -; j_gene: TRBJ2-7; CDR3aa: CASSLGRTTDEQYF; CDR3nt: TGTGCCAGCAGCTTAGGTCGGACCACCGACGAGCAGTACTTC
len: 14; abundance: few; v_gene: TRBV6-5; d_gene: TRBD1; j_gene: TRBJ1-2; CDR3aa: CASSPGQGDYGYTF; CDR3nt: TGTGCCAGCAGTCCGGGACAGGGTGACTATGGCTACACCTTC
len: 15; abundance: -; v_gene: TRBV2; d_gene: TRBD1; j_gene: TRBJ1-2; CDR3aa: CASTYSRGKDYGYTF; CDR3nt: TGTGCCAGCACCTATTCCAGGGGGAAGGACTATGGCTACACCTTC
len: 15; abundance: -; v_gene: TRBV27; d_gene: TRBD1; j_gene: TRBJ1-5; CDR3aa: CASSPGQEGDQPQHF; CDR3nt: TGTGCCAGCAGTCCCGGACAGGAAGGTGATCAGCCCCAGCATTTT
len: 13; abundance: -; v_gene: TRBV7-8; d_gene: -; j_gene: TRBJ1-1; CDR3aa: CASSSIRRMAAFF; CDR3nt: TGTGCCAGCAGCTCCATCAGGAGGATGGCAGCTTTCTTT
len: 14; abundance: -; v_gene: TRBV5-6; d_gene: TRBD1; j_gene: TRBJ1-2; CDR3aa: CASRGQGARWGYTF; CDR3nt: TGTGCCAGCAGAGGACAGGGCGCCCGATGGGGCTACACCTTC
len: 13; abundance: -; v_gene: TRBV6-6; d_gene: -; j_gene: TRBJ1-1; CDR3aa: CASSYDSNTEAFF; CDR3nt: TGTGCCAGCAGTTACGACAGTAACACTGAAGCTTTCTTT
len: 16; abundance: -; v_gene: TRBV4-3; d_gene: -; j_gene: TRBJ1-5; CDR3aa: CASSQDRVGSNQPQHF; CDR3nt: TGCGCCAGCAGCCAAGACAGGGTCGGTAGCAATCAGCCCCAGCATTTT
len: 11; abundance: -; v_gene: TRBV10-1; d_gene: -; j_gene: TRBJ2-7; CDR3aa: CASSEGYEQYF; CDR3nt: TGCGCCAGCAGTGAGGGCTACGAGCAGTACTTC
len: 20; abundance: -; v_gene: TRBV28; d_gene: TRBD1; j_gene: TRBJ2-7; CDR3aa: CASSTPRPRAGTGRTYEQYF; CDR3nt: TGTGCCAGCAGCACACCCCGCCCCCGCGCCGGGACAGGGCGTACCTACGAGCAGTACTTC
len: 13; abundance: -; v_gene: TRBV10-1; d_gene: -; j_gene: TRBJ2-1; CDR3aa: CASSLVYNNEQFF; CDR3nt: TGCGCCAGCAGCCTGGTGTACAACAATGAGCAGTTCTTC
len: 13; abundance: once; v_gene: TRBV29-1; d_gene: -; j_gene: TRBJ2-7; CDR3aa: CSVSDTATYEQYF; CDR3nt: TGCAGCGTATCGGATACGGCTACCTACGAGCAGTACTTC
len: 15; abundance: -; v_gene: TRBV2; d_gene: -; j_gene: TRBJ2-3; CDR3aa: CASSEGFSALDTQYF; CDR3nt: TGTGCCAGCAGTGAAGGGTTCTCCGCGTTAGATACGCAGTATTTT
len: 14; abundance: -; v_gene: TRBV4-3; d_gene: -; j_gene: TRBJ2-1; CDR3aa: CASSLSISYNEQFF; CDR3nt: TGCGCCAGCAGCCTTTCAATTTCCTACAATGAGCAGTTCTTC
len: 14; abundance: -; v_gene: TRBV7-8; d_gene: -; j_gene: TRBJ2-3; CDR3aa: CASSFQGEADTQYF; CDR3nt: TGTGCCAGCAGCTTCCAGGGTGAGGCAGATACGCAGTATTTT
len: 13; abundance: -; v_gene: TRBV7-3; d_gene: -; j_gene: TRBJ2-3; CDR3aa: CASSLYRTDTQYF; CDR3nt: TGTGCCAGCAGCTTATACCGCACAGATACGCAGTATTTT
len: 15; abundance: -; v_gene: TRBV5-6; d_gene: -; j_gene: TRBJ1-2; CDR3aa: CASSLRALGPYGYTF; CDR3nt: TGTGCCAGCAGCTTGCGGGCCTTAGGACCGTATGGCTACACCTTC
len: 15; abundance: -; v_gene: TRBV5-4; d_gene: -; j_gene: TRBJ2-6; CDR3aa: CASSPNGVGANVLTF; CDR3nt: TGTGCCAGCAGCCCCAACGGGGTAGGGGCCAACGTCCTGACTTTC
len: 14; abundance: -; v_gene: TRBV5-1; d_gene: -; j_gene: TRBJ2-7; CDR3aa: CASSTRGPYYEQYF; CDR3nt: TGCGCCAGCAGCACCCGGGGACCCTATTACGAGCAGTACTTC
len: 15; abundance: few; v_gene: TRBV28; d_gene: TRBD1; j_gene: TRBJ1-5; CDR3aa: CASSSDRGTNQPQHF; CDR3nt: TGTGCCAGCAGTTCAGACAGGGGCACTAATCAGCCCCAGCATTTT
len: 13; abundance: -; v_gene: TRBV5-6; d_gene: -; j_gene: TRBJ1-1; CDR3aa: CASSLTEDTEAFF; CDR3nt: TGTGCCAGCAGCTTGACAGAGGACACTGAAGCTTTCTTT
len: 14; abundance: -; v_gene: TRBV28; d_gene: TRBD1; j_gene: TRBJ1-5; CDR3aa: CASQIGQGNQPQHF; CDR3nt: TGTGCCAGCCAAATAGGACAGGGCAATCAGCCCCAGCATTTT
len: 13; abundance: -; v_gene: TRBV19; d_gene: -; j_gene: TRBJ1-2; CDR3aa: CASSPQGGYGYTF; CDR3nt: TGTGCCAGTAGTCCACAGGGAGGGTATGGCTACACCTTC
len: 14; abundance: -; v_gene: TRBV19; d_gene: -; j_gene: TRBJ1-5; CDR3aa: CASSILANNQPQHF; CDR3nt: TGTGCCAGTAGTATCCTGGCCAACAATCAGCCCCAGCATTTT
len: 17; abundance: -; v_gene: TRBV7-8; d_gene: -; j_gene: TRBJ2-3; CDR3aa: CASSLTTGPPPRITQYF; CDR3nt: TGTGCCAGCAGCTTAACCACAGGGCCCCCCCCACGCATAACGCAGTATTTT
len: 14; abundance: -; v_gene: TRBV5-6; d_gene: -; j_gene: TRBJ1-5; CDR3aa: CASSLNRFNQPQHF; CDR3nt: TGTGCCAGCAGCTTGAACAGATTCAATCAGCCCCAGCATTTT
len: 15; abundance: -; v_gene: TRBV28; d_gene: -; j_gene: TRBJ2-7; CDR3aa: CASIRRLSGSYEQYF; CDR3nt: TGTGCCAGCATTCGACGGCTTAGCGGATCCTACGAGCAGTACTTC
len: 15; abundance: once; v_gene: TRBV14; d_gene: TRBD2; j_gene: TRBJ2-5; CDR3aa: CASSKTRGGGETQYF; CDR3nt: TGTGCCAGCAGCAAAACGCGGGGGGGCGGAGAGACCCAGTACTTC
len: 17; abundance: -; v_gene: TRBV19; d_gene: TRBD2; j_gene: TRBJ2-2; CDR3aa: CASSYSLTGGNTGELFF; CDR3nt: TGTGCCAGTAGTTATTCCCTCACGGGGGGGAACACCGGGGAGCTGTTTTTT
len: 15; abundance: once; v_gene: TRBV6-1; d_gene: -; j_gene: TRBJ2-3; CDR3aa: CASSERASGTDTQYF; CDR3nt: TGTGCCAGCAGTGAAAGGGCGTCAGGCACAGATACGCAGTATTTT